What follows are 20 T cell receptor beta chains derived from one specimen sequenced in a study of beta chain features in type 1 diabetes. Since all of the isolated RNA was reverse transcribed, expressed TCRB transcripts were what got sequenced. Generated by immunoSEQ multiplex PCR, the TCRdb table keeps only in-frame clones and is missing some. The data contain under 95,000 clones, around a third of them seen just once; the ten biggest clones take up about 0.42%. Source material: stem cell memory CD4+ T cells from blood. All receptors come from a woman aged 18-30 years in good health.

This clone was seen a few times. This chain uses TRBV19 with TRBJ2-1; 10 bases align to TRBD2. V trimming: 7 bases; J trimming: 9 bases; junction bases outside the gene matches: 9. CDR1 and CDR2 (germline): LNHDA, SQIVND (reference sequence). The CDR3 has 14 residues. CDR3 nucleotides: TGTGCCAGTACTGAGACTAGCGGGTGGGGTGAGCAGTTCTTC. Amino acids: CASTETSGWGEQFF.

This chain uses TRBV29-1 with TRBJ2-1; perhaps TRBD2 as D (6 bases). CDR1 SQVTM and CDR2 ANQGSEA come from the germline V gene. CDR3 length equals 15 residues. V was cut by 5 bases and J by 4 bases, with 18 bases left in between. The CDR3 DNA follows: TGCAGCGTTCCTCCCATGGGAGGTGGGTACAATGAGCAGTTCTTC. Translated: CSVPPMGGGYNEQFF.

This clone was found a few times. The chain couples TRBV30 to TRBJ2-2, with a weak D call TRBD1 (6 bases). Trimming pared 5 bases from V and 7 bases from J, leaving 11 bases between. The CDR3 runs to 12 residues. CDR1 GTSNPN and CDR2 SVGIG come from the germline V gene (reference sequence). The CDR3 region has the DNA TGTGCCTGGGGAAAAGGGGGCGGGGAGCTGTTTTTT. Protein product: CAWGKGGGELFF.

This clone was seen more than once but under ten times. This rearrangement joins TRBV2 to TRBJ2-7; 13 nucleotides line up with TRBD2. The V and J ends lost 6 bases and 9 bases, in that order; junction bases with no gene match: 2. The CDR3 has 12 residues. From germline, CDR1 is SNHLY and CDR2 FYNNEI. Here the CDR3 reads CASRLAGGGQYF. Here the CDR3 DNA reads TGTGCCAGCAGACTAGCGGGAGGGGGGCAGTACTTC.

This clone was observed a handful of times. The V gene is TRBV20-1, the J gene TRBJ1-2; 7 bases line up with TRBD1. Germline CDR1 reads DFQATT; CDR2 reads SNEGSKA (reference sequence). The length of the CDR3 is 11 residues. With 7 bases clipped from V and 8 bases from J, the junction kept 7 bases outside the gene matches. In DNA, the CDR3 is TGCAGTGTTCCGGGACAGTTGGGCTACACCTTC. This codes for CSVPGQLGYTF.

This clone has only a few counts. V usage is TRBV18 and J usage is TRBJ2-5; D might be TRBD1 (6 bases). The V and J ends lost 5 bases and 2 bases respectively, with 9 bases between them. Germline assignment: CDR1 KGHSH and CDR2 LQKENI. This CDR3 is built from 13 residues. This CDR3 reads CASSTGQQETQYF. The DNA of the CDR3 is TGTGCCAGCTCAACCGGACAGCAAGAGACCCAGTACTTC.

The V gene is TRBV6-6, the J gene TRBJ2-5, with 7 bases that match TRBD1. The CDR3 runs 14 residues. V dropped 5 bases and J dropped 2; count of bases not matched to a gene: 5. Per the germline V gene, CDR1 is MNHNY and CDR2 is SVGAGI (reference sequence). Written as DNA, the CDR3 is TGTGCCAGCAGTACCGGGACAGAACAAGAGACCCAGTACTTC. Translation: CASSTGTEQETQYF.

The chain combines TRBV11-2 with TRBJ1-1; TRBD1 matches at 7 bases. Germline V gene lookup returns CDR1 SGHAT and CDR2 FQNNGV. Unmatched junction bases numbered 6, after V lost 7 bases and J lost 1 base. The CDR3 extends over 14 amino acids. The CDR3 sequence is CASTLRTGNTEAFF. The CDR3, as DNA: TGTGCCAGCACCCTACGGACAGGGAACACTGAAGCTTTCTTT.

This clone has more than one count but fewer than ten. The chain recombines TRBV6-6 with TRBJ2-5, with 8 positions matching TRBD2. This CDR3 is built from 15 residues. The J segment lost 1 base and the V segment lost 2 bases, leaving 3 bases of the junction unmatched. Germline CDR1 reads MNHNY; CDR2 reads SVGAGI (reference sequence). This CDR3 is CASSYVGGAQETQYF. The CDR3 coding sequence is TGTGCCAGCAGTTACGTCGGGGGGGCCCAAGAGACCCAGTACTTC.

V and J are TRBV14 and TRBJ2-5; perhaps TRBD2 as D (6 bases). The CDR3 has 14 residues. In germline, CDR1 is SGHDN, CDR2 FVKESK. V lost 1 base to trimming and J lost 4 bases, with 10 bases between them. DNA of the CDR3: TGTGCCAGCAGCCAAGTAAACGGGGGAGAGACCCAGTACTTC. This sequence encodes CASSQVNGGETQYF.

The chain employs TRBV18 and TRBJ1-2; D is unresolved. The germline V and J ends were trimmed by 0 bases and 1 base, with 6 bases remaining between them. Germline lookup yields CDR1 KGHSH and CDR2 LQKENI. This CDR3 has 14 residues. The CDR3 sequence is CASSPPYFNYGYTF. CDR3 nucleotides: TGTGCCAGCTCACCACCTTATTTTAACTATGGCTACACCTTC. Looking up the rest from reference TRBV18 and TRBJ1-2 gives the full variable domain: NAGVMQNPRHLVRRRGQEARLRCSPMKGHSHVYWYRQLPEEGLKFMVYLQKENIIDESGMPKERFSAEFPKEGPSILRIQQVVRGDSAAYFCASSPPYFNYGYTFGSGTRLTVV.

This clone has more than one count but fewer than ten. The J gene is TRBJ1-1, the V gene TRBV6-5; a possible D gene is TRBD1 (5 bases). V gave up 2 bases and J gave up 4 bases, with 11 bases separating them. The germline V gene encodes CDR1 MNHEY and CDR2 SVGAGI. CDR3 length: 14 amino acids. CDR3 DNA sequence: TGTGCCAGCAGTTACCTAGACAGAGGCACTGAAGCTTTCTTT. It yields the protein CASSYLDRGTEAFF.

The CDR3 nucleotides are TGTGCCAGCTCACACCCAGGGGGCTCTGGGGCCAACGTCCTGACTTTC. This codes for CASSHPGGSGANVLTF. J is TRBJ2-6 and V is TRBV18; TRBD1 matches at 7 bases. This CDR3 has 16 residues. Unmatched junction bases numbered 3, after V lost 4 bases and J lost 0 bases. The V gene's germline CDR1 is KGHSH and CDR2 LQKENI.

This chain connects TRBV15 to TRBJ2-3; 14 nucleotides line up with TRBD2. The junction had 7 bases not matched to a gene; V was cut back by 2 bases and J by 3 bases. Germline CDR1 is LNHNV and CDR2 is YYDKDF (reference sequence). The CDR3 runs 18 residues. The CDR3 coding sequence is TGTGCCACCAGCAGAAGGGGACTAGCGGGAGTTTTAACAGATACGCAGTATTTT. Translation: CATSRRGLAGVLTDTQYF.

This clone was observed a handful of times. The chain recombines TRBV7-8 with TRBJ2-1; D is ambiguous. The CDR3 has 15 amino acids. The germline V gene encodes CDR1 SGHVS and CDR2 FQNEAQ. Trimming took off 5 bases at V and 0 bases at J, with 11 bases between the two ends. CDR3: CASSRYSGSYNEQFF. The CDR3 DNA follows: TGTGCCAGCAGCCGATATTCGGGCTCCTACAATGAGCAGTTCTTC. The variable domain in full, with the rest retrieved from reference TRBV7-8 and TRBJ2-1, is GAGVSQSPRYKVAKRGQDVALRCDPISGHVSLFWYQQALGQGPEFLTYFQNEAQLDKSGLPSDRFFAERPEGSVSTLKIQRTQQEDSAVYLCASSRYSGSYNEQFFGPGTRLTVL.

The chain links TRBV4-3 to TRBJ2-2, with D maybe TRBD1 (5 bases). The CDR3 has 17 amino acids. Deletions cut 0 bases from V and 3 bases from J, with 14 bases between. Germline V gene sequence: CDR1 LGHNA, CDR2 YSLEER. In DNA form, the CDR3 reads TGCGCCAGCAGCCAAGATCCTGCCCGGACACACACCGGGGAGCTGTTTTTT. Encoded protein: CASSQDPARTHTGELFF.

This clone was seen only a few times. The chain carries TRBV6-6 and TRBJ1-3; 11 bases align to TRBD1. CDR1 is MNHNY and CDR2 is SVGAGI in the germline V gene (reference sequence). V was pared by 7 bases and J by 7 bases, with 6 bases of the junction left unmatched. The CDR3 has 14 amino acids. DNA for the CDR3: TGTGCCAGCACCTCCGGACAGGGGGCCAACACCATATATTTT. Its protein product is CASTSGQGANTIYF.

The genes are TRBV5-1 and TRBJ2-5; weak D call: TRBD2 (6 bases). The CDR3 is 17 amino acids. With 1 base removed from V and 1 base from J, the gap between germline ends came to 17 bases. Germline V gene sequence: CDR1 SGHRS, CDR2 YFSETQ. This CDR3 reads CASSLLGMWTIQETQYF. CDR3 sequence (DNA): TGCGCCAGCAGCTTGTTGGGAATGTGGACTATCCAAGAGACCCAGTACTTC.

This clone was counted between two and nine times. The chain has TRBV27 and TRBJ2-3; TRBD2 is a possible D gene (7 bases). V lost 6 bases, J lost 4 bases, and 14 bases lay in between. Looked up from germline, CDR1 is MNHEY and CDR2 is SMNVEV (reference sequence). The CDR3 spans 14 residues. The CDR3 spells CASSWGGASDTQYF. The CDR3 nucleotides are TGTGCCAGCAGCTGGGGGGGGGCCTCAGATACGCAGTATTTT.

The chain couples TRBV12-5 to TRBJ2-5, with 10 bases fitting TRBD2. Germline V lookup: CDR1 LGHNT, CDR2 FRNRAP. This CDR3 has 17 residues. V was clipped by 4 bases and J by 5 bases; unmatched bases: 13. CDR3 loop: CASGYQAASGRPETQYF. DNA of the CDR3: TGTGCTAGTGGTTACCAGGCGGCTAGCGGGAGACCGGAGACCCAGTACTTC.